What follows describes a single T cell receptor beta chain. Source study methods: Researchers report that nucleated cell counts were estimated from reference gene primer amplification. Profiled with immunoSEQ multiplex PCR; TCRdb holds only in-frame clones, not every one. V, J and clone size are those of that table, while D and trimming were read from the DNA. Found here are roughly 260,000 clones, around nine tenths of them singletons; the top ten hold around a tenth. V lost 2 bases and J lost 2; bases outside the gene matches: 3. Germline V CDR1 and CDR2: LGHNA, YSLEER. The CDR3 is 16 amino acids. The data were taken from a study of blood T cell repertoires in COVID-19. Study in general: PBMCs, B-cell-depleted T cells, or T cells were the source of the cDNA or gDNA that made up the material.

The sequence derives from a man aged 35-49 years who had recovered from COVID-19. Sequenced material: peripheral blood. The V and J genes are TRBV4-3 and TRBJ2-2, with 9 positions matching TRBD1. The CDR3 DNA reads as TGCGCCAGCAGCCAATTCACAGGGGGCAACACCGGGGAGCTGTTTTTT. Translated, it gives CASSQFTGGNTGELFF.